This T cell receptor (beta chain) was sequenced in a study of cytomegalovirus exposure and HLA in healthy donors. Study-level background: Of roughly 400 genotyped donors, about 80% clustered with self-reported Caucasian donors. Regarding the study as a whole: The authors listed roughly 150 TCR beta chains as cytomegalovirus-associated. In a later analysis, across HLA loci, associated TCR counts were highest for DRB1, lowest for HLA-C. Sequencing likely generated an artifact that appeared as a cluster of highly shared sequence variants.

The study ran its PCR with 60 Vbeta and 13 Jbeta primers. TCRdb's copy holds only in-frame clones and misses some; the assay was immunoSEQ multiplex PCR. Of about 190,000 clones listed, roughly 80% are singletons. Turning to this clone: Antigen: not known.

With 1 base removed from V and 8 bases from J, the gap between germline ends came to 18 bases. CDR1 is MNHNS and CDR2 is SASEGT in the germline V gene. The CDR3 runs 16 residues. The sequenced sample consisted of PBMCs. This receptor was identified in a woman in her twenties or thirties in good health and CMV-seropositive. The chain couples TRBV6-1 to TRBJ2-1; D is possibly TRBD1 (5 bases). CDR3 region: CASSEVTRTPVYEQFF. In DNA, the CDR3 is TGTGCCAGCAGTGAAGTCACCCGGACACCTGTGTATGAGCAGTTCTTC.